Sequencing of this TCR beta chain was carried out in a study of T-cell memory formation after mild COVID-19. Study outcomes and limitations: Among CD4+ contracting clones, most were CM and EM, and CD8+ ones EMRA. Second-wave clones that peaked on day 37 lacked confirmed SARS-CoV-2 specificity. A balance of CD4 and CD8 characterized clones contracting day 15 to 85, whereas later expanders leaned CD4+.

V dropped 6 bases and J dropped 9; count of bases not matched to a gene: 11. There are 15 residues in the CDR3. Germline V gene lookup returns CDR1 SGHAT and CDR2 FQNNGV. TCRdb called the 5' RACE reads again in MiXCR, with one record for every CDR3 protein. The table records about 250,000 distinct CDR3 sequences, roughly 15% of them present only once. This clonotype was observed a few times. Its antigen is currently unknown. This TCR was recovered from a man younger than 30 who had mild COVID-19 (a few samples of this study predate the infection). Cell type and time point are not known. The chain joins TRBV11-2 to TRBJ2-1, with 10 bases matching TRBD2. The sequencing sample was made of PBMCs or a T cell subset sorted from them (not recorded which). CDR3 amino acids: CASSERGGTTGEQFF. DNA of the CDR3: TGTGCCAGCAGTGAGCGGGGGGGGACAACCGGTGAGCAGTTCTTC.